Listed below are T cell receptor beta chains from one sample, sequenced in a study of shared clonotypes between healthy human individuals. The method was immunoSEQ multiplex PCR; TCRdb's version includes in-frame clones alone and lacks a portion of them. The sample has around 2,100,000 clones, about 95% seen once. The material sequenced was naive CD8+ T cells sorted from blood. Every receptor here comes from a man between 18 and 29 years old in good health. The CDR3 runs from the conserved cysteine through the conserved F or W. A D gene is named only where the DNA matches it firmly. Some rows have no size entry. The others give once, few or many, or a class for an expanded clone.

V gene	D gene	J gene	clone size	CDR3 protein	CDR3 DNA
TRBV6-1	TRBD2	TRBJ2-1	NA	CASSEAYGASGWGNEQFF	TGTGCCAGCAGTGAAGCGTACGGAGCTAGCGGATGGGGGAATGAGCAGTTCTTC
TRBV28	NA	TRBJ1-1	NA	CASSWSYTEAFF	TGTGCCAGCAGTTGGTCGTACACTGAAGCTTTCTTT
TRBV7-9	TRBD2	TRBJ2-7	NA	CASRILAGGEQYF	TGTGCCAGCAGGATACTAGCGGGAGGCGAGCAGTACTTC
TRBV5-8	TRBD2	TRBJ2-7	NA	CASSLRGGLYEQYF	TGTGCCAGCAGCCTACGCGGGGGGCTCTACGAGCAGTACTTC
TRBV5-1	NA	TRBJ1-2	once	CASSLAGRGGYTF	TGCGCCAGCAGCTTGGCGGGTAGGGGCGGCTACACCTTC
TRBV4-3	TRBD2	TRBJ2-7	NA	CASSQGLAGGSYEQYF	TGCGCCAGCAGCCAAGGCCTAGCGGGAGGGTCCTACGAGCAGTACTTC
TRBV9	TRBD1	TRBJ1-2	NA	CASSTGQGANYGYTF	TGTGCCAGCAGTACGGGACAGGGCGCTAACTATGGCTACACCTTC
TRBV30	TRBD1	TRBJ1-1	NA	CACQTGGNTEAFF	TGTGCCTGCCAGACAGGGGGTAACACTGAAGCTTTCTTT
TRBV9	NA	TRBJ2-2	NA	CASSPSRGGVSGELFF	TGTGCCAGCAGCCCTAGTAGGGGGGGTGTCTCCGGGGAGCTGTTTTTT
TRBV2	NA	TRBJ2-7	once	CASSEPWTYEQYF	TGTGCCAGCAGTGAACCGTGGACCTACGAGCAGTACTTC
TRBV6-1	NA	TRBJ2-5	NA	CASRGQLLYQETQYF	TGTGCCAGCAGAGGACAGCTACTGTACCAAGAGACCCAGTACTTC
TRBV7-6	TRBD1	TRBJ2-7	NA	CASSPRQGSYEQYF	TGTGCCAGCAGCCCCCGACAGGGATCCTACGAGCAGTACTTC
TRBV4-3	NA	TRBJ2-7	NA	CASSQAAGYEQYF	TGCGCCAGCAGCCAAGCAGCTGGCTACGAGCAGTACTTC
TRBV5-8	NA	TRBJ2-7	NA	CASSPEGASGEQYF	TGTGCCAGCAGCCCGGAGGGCGCTTCGGGCGAGCAGTACTTC
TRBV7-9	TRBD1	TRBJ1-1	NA	CASSLLTGGDEAFF	TGTGCCAGCAGCCTACTGACAGGGGGCGATGAAGCTTTCTTT
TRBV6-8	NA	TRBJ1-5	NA	CASRPTFSNQPQHF	TGTGCCAGCAGGCCAACCTTTAGCAATCAGCCCCAGCATTTT
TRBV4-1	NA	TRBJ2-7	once	CASSQVVDTTYEQYF	TGCGCCAGCAGCCAAGTGGTGGACACCACCTACGAGCAGTACTTC
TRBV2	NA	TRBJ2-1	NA	CARQTSGAYNEQFF	TGTGCCAGACAAACGAGTGGGGCCTACAATGAGCAGTTCTTC
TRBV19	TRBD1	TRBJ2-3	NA	CASSQGAAGTDTQYF	TGTGCCAGTAGTCAGGGGGCGGCTGGCACAGATACGCAGTATTTT
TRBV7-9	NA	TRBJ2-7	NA	CASSSLTEGGEQYF	TGTGCCAGCAGCTCTCTGACTGAGGGGGGCGAGCAGTACTTC
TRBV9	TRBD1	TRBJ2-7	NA	CASSPTGESSYEQYF	TGTGCCAGCAGCCCAACAGGGGAAAGCTCCTACGAGCAGTACTTC
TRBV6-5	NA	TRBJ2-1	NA	CASSYSRGHNEQFF	TGTGCCAGCAGTTACTCGAGAGGACACAATGAGCAGTTCTTC
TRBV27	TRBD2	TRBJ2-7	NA	CASAQASGSYEQYF	TGTGCCAGCGCTCAAGCTAGCGGCTCCTACGAGCAGTACTTC
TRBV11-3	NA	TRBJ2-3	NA	CASSQGSADTQYF	TGTGCCAGTTCGCAGGGGAGCGCAGATACGCAGTATTTT
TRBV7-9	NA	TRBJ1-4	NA	CASSSYAGVINEKLFF	TGTGCCAGCAGCTCTTATGCGGGGGTTATTAATGAAAAACTGTTTTTT
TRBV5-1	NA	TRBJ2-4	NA	CASSIGFASITGMDIQYF	TGCGCCAGCAGTATTGGATTCGCTTCGATCACCGGAATGGACATTCAGTACTTC
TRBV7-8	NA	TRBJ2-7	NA	CASSLFSDGSYEQYF	TGTGCCAGCAGCTTATTTTCTGACGGATCCTACGAGCAGTACTTC
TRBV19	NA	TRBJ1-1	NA	CASNIYGGANTEAFF	TGTGCCAGTAACATCTACGGTGGGGCGAACACTGAAGCTTTCTTT
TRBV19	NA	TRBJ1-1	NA	CASTGELHEAFF	TGTGCCAGTACCGGGGAACTGCATGAAGCTTTCTTT
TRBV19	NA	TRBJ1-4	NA	CASRRPTEKLFF	TGTGCCAGTAGGAGGCCGACTGAAAAACTGTTTTTT
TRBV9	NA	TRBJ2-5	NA	CASSVEGTQETQYF	TGTGCCAGCAGCGTAGAAGGGACCCAAGAGACCCAGTACTTC
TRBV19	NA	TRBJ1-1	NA	CASSILLGQEAFF	TGTGCCAGTAGTATTCTTTTAGGACAAGAAGCTTTCTTT
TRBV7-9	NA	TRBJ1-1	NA	CASSSTQGNTEAFF	TGTGCCAGCAGCTCCACGCAGGGGAACACTGAAGCTTTCTTT
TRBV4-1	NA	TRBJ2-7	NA	CASSQVAYESSYEQYF	TGCGCCAGCAGCCAAGTCGCGTATGAAAGCTCCTACGAGCAGTACTTC
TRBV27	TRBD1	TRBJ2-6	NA	CASSSRTGSSGANVLTF	TGTGCCAGCAGTTCCCGGACAGGTTCCTCTGGGGCCAACGTCCTGACTTTC
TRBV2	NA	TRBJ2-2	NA	CASRNTNTGELFF	TGTGCCAGCAGAAACACGAACACCGGGGAGCTGTTTTTT
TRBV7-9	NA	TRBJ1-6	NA	CASSLSMGYNSPLHF	TGTGCCAGCAGCTTATCGATGGGTTATAATTCACCCCTCCACTTT
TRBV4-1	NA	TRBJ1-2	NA	CASSQSMGDYGYTF	TGCGCCAGCAGTCAGTCGATGGGTGACTATGGCTACACCTTC
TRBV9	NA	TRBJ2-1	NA	CASSVEPSRVDEQFF	TGTGCCAGCAGCGTAGAACCTAGCCGAGTCGATGAGCAGTTCTTC
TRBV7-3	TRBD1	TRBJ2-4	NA	CASSMDRASIQYF	TGTGCCAGCAGCATGGACAGGGCGAGCATTCAGTACTTC
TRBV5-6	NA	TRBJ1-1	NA	CASSLQGNTEAFF	TGTGCCAGCAGTCTACAGGGGAACACTGAAGCTTTCTTT
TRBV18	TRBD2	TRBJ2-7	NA	CASSPPSGNSYEQYF	TGTGCCAGCTCACCACCTAGCGGGAACTCCTACGAGCAGTACTTC
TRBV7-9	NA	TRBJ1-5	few	CASTSGGTSQPQHF	TGTGCCAGCACCTCGGGGGGCACAAGTCAGCCCCAGCATTTT